A selection of T cell receptor beta chains follows, all from one sample in a study of a mutant IDH1 vaccine in newly diagnosed glioma. The method was immunoSEQ multiplex PCR; TCRdb's version includes in-frame clones alone and lacks a portion of them. The data contain approximately 60,000 clones, roughly 74% of them singletons. Their cognate antigens are unknown. Source: PBMCs, taken from a glioma patient whose treatment included an IDH1 peptide vaccine. The receptors here all came from a man aged 50 or older with glioma. Both conserved end residues are part of each CDR3. D genes are given only for firm matches. A row's size may be missing; if present it is once, few, many or a size class.

d_call	v_call	clone_size	j_call	cdr3_aa	cdr3_nt
-	TRBV4-2	once	TRBJ1-5	CASSVEQGSNQPQHF	TGTGCCAGCAGCGTTGAACAGGGCAGCAATCAGCCCCAGCATTTT
-	TRBV4-1	few	TRBJ1-2	CASRGGGGYTF	TGCGCCAGCAGGGGTGGTGGAGGCTACACCTTC
-	TRBV25-1	-	TRBJ2-7	CASSATVSYEQYF	TGTGCCAGCAGTGCGACAGTTTCCTACGAGCAGTACTTC
-	TRBV5-4	-	TRBJ2-3	CASSPRGVDTQYF	TGTGCCAGCAGCCCCCGGGGCGTCGATACGCAGTATTTT
-	TRBV19	-	TRBJ1-1	CATQKGVAEAFF	TGTGCCACCCAGAAGGGAGTGGCTGAAGCTTTCTTT
TRBD1	TRBV19	-	TRBJ1-6	CASSRDSSSYNSPLHF	TGTGCCAGTAGTCGGGACAGTAGCTCCTATAATTCACCCCTCCACTTT
-	TRBV11-3	-	TRBJ2-7	CASSLASRDEQYF	TGTGCCAGCAGCTTAGCTTCCAGAGACGAGCAGTACTTC
-	TRBV9	-	TRBJ1-1	CASSGSGNTEAFF	TGTGCCAGCAGTGGGTCGGGGAACACTGAAGCTTTCTTT
TRBD2	TRBV5-1	-	TRBJ2-7	CASREAGGYEQYF	TGCGCCAGCAGGGAAGCGGGGGGCTACGAGCAGTACTTC
-	TRBV14	-	TRBJ2-7	CASSRSQGGEQYF	TGTGCCAGCAGCCGATCACAGGGAGGGGAGCAGTACTTC
-	TRBV5-5	-	TRBJ2-3	CASSWSTDTQYF	TGTGCCAGCAGCTGGAGTACAGATACGCAGTATTTT
-	TRBV18	-	TRBJ2-5	CASSPLEETQYF	TGTGCCAGCTCACCACTTGAGGAGACCCAGTACTTC
-	TRBV13	-	TRBJ2-7	CASSAPPAYEQYF	TGTGCCAGCAGCGCCCCCCCCGCCTACGAGCAGTACTTC
TRBD1	TRBV6-6	-	TRBJ2-7	CASRPGQGAYEQYF	TGTGCCAGCAGACCGGGACAGGGGGCTTACGAGCAGTACTTC
TRBD2	TRBV6-5	-	TRBJ2-5	CASSYGLAGGRETQYF	TGTGCCAGCAGTTACGGACTAGCGGGGGGGCGAGAGACCCAGTACTTC
-	TRBV7-9	-	TRBJ1-4	CASSLDGGAMEKLFF	TGTGCCAGCAGCTTAGATGGAGGGGCCATGGAAAAACTGTTTTTT
-	TRBV5-6	-	TRBJ2-7	CASSLGTYEQYF	TGTGCCAGCAGCTTAGGAACCTACGAGCAGTACTTC